These 14 T cell receptor beta chains came from one sample sequenced in a study of identical twins. TCRdb re-derived calls from the 5' RACE reads in MiXCR, one entry per CDR3 protein. The data contain some 500,000 distinct CDR3 sequences, roughly an eighth of them seen just once; the ten biggest clones take up approximately 1%. The sample was also reused in another study, on yellow fever vaccine responses in identical twins.

Sequenced input: CD4+ T cells sorted from blood. The origin of the receptors is a woman under 30 in good health.

This chain joins TRBV6-1 and TRBJ2-7; possible D gene TRBD1, 5 bases. The CDR3 spans 14 residues. Germline values: CDR1 MNHNS, CDR2 SASEGT. Trimming left V 8 bases short and J 2 bases short, with 16 bases between. The CDR3 loop reads CASGTTGLPYEQYF. The DNA of the CDR3 is TGTGCCAGCGGAACCACAGGTCTTCCCTACGAGCAGTACTTC.

The CDR3 nucleotides read TGCGCCAGCAGCGAAGGATACGTCAGGGGAACCTTCTACGAGCAGTACTTC. This translates into CASSEGYVRGTFYEQYF. The chain uses TRBV4-3 and TRBJ2-7, with D tentatively TRBD1 (6 bases). Germline CDR1 and CDR2: LGHNA and YSLEER. V was shortened by 5 bases and J by 3 bases, with 23 bases between the two germline ends. The CDR3 is 17 residues long.

J is TRBJ1-1 and V is TRBV24-1; 7 nucleotides match TRBD1. The CDR3 runs 15 residues. Trimming at V came to 3 bases and at J to 8 bases, leaving 11 bases not matched to a gene. Germline V gene data show CDR1 as KGHDR and CDR2 as SFDVKD. The CDR3 spells CATSDPKVGRGEAFF. Written as DNA, the CDR3 is TGTGCCACCAGTGATCCCAAGGTGGGCAGGGGGGAAGCTTTCTTT.

This clonotype came up a few times. CDR3 region: CASSQATGNYGYTF. As DNA, the CDR3 is TGTGCCAGCAGCCAAGCGACAGGGAACTATGGCTACACCTTC. V is TRBV3-1 and J is TRBJ1-2; 7 positions match TRBD1. The germline V gene encodes CDR1 LGHDT and CDR2 YNNKEL (reference sequence). CDR3 length: 14 amino acids. With 1 base clipped from V and 2 bases from J, the junction kept 1 base outside the gene matches. Based on the CDR3 plus reference TRBV3-1 and TRBJ1-2, the full variable domain is DTAVSQTPKYLVTQMGNDKSIKCEQNLGHDTMYWYKQDSKKFLKIMFSYNNKELIINETVPNRFSPKSPDKAHLNLHINSLELGDSAVYFCASSQATGNYGYTFGSGTRLTVV.

The chain links TRBV6-5 to TRBJ1-1; perhaps TRBD1 as D (5 bases). V was trimmed by 1 base and J by 8 bases, leaving 8 bases between them. Per germline, CDR1 MNHEY and CDR2 SVGAGI. CDR3 length equals 12 residues. The CDR3 DNA is TGTGCCAGCAGTTACTTAGGGGAAGAAGCTTTCTTT. It yields the protein CASSYLGEEAFF.

This clonotype occurred many times. The chain is built from TRBV5-1 and TRBJ1-1, with D possibly TRBD1 on 6 matching bases. Germline CDR1 reads SGHRS; CDR2 reads YFSETQ. Trimming shortened V by 1 base and J by 3 bases, and 13 bases separated the two germline ends. CDR3 length: 15 amino acids. CDR3 sequence (DNA): TGCGCCAGCAGCTTGCTGGGGGGCGGGTACACTGAAGCTTTCTTT. It codes for CASSLLGGGYTEAFF. The entire variable domain, with the rest obtained from reference TRBV5-1 and TRBJ1-1, is as follows: KAGVTQTPRYLIKTRGQQVTLSCSPISGHRSVSWYQQTPGQGLQFLFEYFSETQRNKGNFPGRFSGRQFSNSRSEMNVSTLELGDSALYLCASSLLGGGYTEAFFGQGTRLTVV.

This clonotype was counted a few times. This sequence joins TRBV20-1 and TRBJ2-7, with 7 positions matching TRBD2. In germline, CDR1 is DFQATT, CDR2 SNEGSKA (reference sequence). V shed 6 bases, J shed 7 bases, and the junction held 18 bases outside the gene matches. The CDR3 is made up of 15 amino acids. CDR3 DNA: TGCAGTGCAAAGAGGTCCCCTAGCGGAGGTTTTGAGCAGTACTTC. Amino acids: CSAKRSPSGGFEQYF.

The J gene is TRBJ2-7, the V gene TRBV6-5, with 10 bases lining up with TRBD2. The CDR3 spans 16 residues. V shed 0 bases and J 6 bases; nucleotides not matched to a gene: 8. The V gene's germline CDR1 is MNHEY and CDR2 SVGAGI. The CDR3 is CASSYSRASGSSEQYF. The CDR3 DNA is TGTGCCAGCAGTTACTCACGGGCTAGCGGGAGTTCCGAGCAGTACTTC.

This clonotype occurred a few times. The V gene is TRBV24-1, the J gene TRBJ2-2; the D is unclear. The CDR3 is 12 residues long. Germline V gene sequence: CDR1 KGHDR, CDR2 SFDVKD. V was cut by 3 bases and J by 7 bases, with 5 bases left in between. CDR3 nucleotides: TGTGCCACCAGTGATACCTACGGGGAGCTGTTTTTT. Translation: CATSDTYGELFF.

The sample holds a few counts of this clonotype. The rearrangement links TRBV12-3 or TRBV12-4 to TRBJ2-2, with D perhaps matching TRBD2 (6 bases). The CDR3 runs 14 residues. The V gene lost 5 bases and the J gene lost 7 bases, with 14 bases spanning the gap. CDR3 bases: TGTGCCAGCAGTCCCCTGGGAGGTTTCGGGGAGCTGTTTTTT. Its protein product is CASSPLGGFGELFF.

The chain combines TRBV20-1 with TRBJ2-7, with TRBD2 identical over 8 bases. Germline values: CDR1 DFQATT, CDR2 SNEGSKA (reference sequence). The length of the CDR3 is 13 residues. With 6 bases clipped from V and 4 bases from J, the junction kept 8 bases outside the gene matches. The chain's CDR3 is CSALGGANYEQYF. The CDR3 DNA is TGCAGTGCCCTCGGGGGGGCAAATTACGAGCAGTACTTC.

The chain combines TRBV6-5 with TRBJ2-7; 7 bases agree with TRBD1. This CDR3 comprises 15 residues. The V and J ends lost 4 bases and 3 bases, in that order; junction bases with no gene match: 9. The germline gives CDR1 MNHEY, CDR2 SVGAGI. CDR3 nucleotide sequence: TGTGCCAGCAGTTCCTTGGGACAGTTTTTCTACGAGCAGTACTTC. Its translation is CASSSLGQFFYEQYF.

This rearrangement joins TRBV2 to TRBJ2-5; D is possibly TRBD1 or TRBD2 (5 bases each). Germline V lookup: CDR1 SNHLY, CDR2 FYNNEI. V gave up 6 bases and J gave up 2 bases, with 10 bases separating them. There are 13 residues in the CDR3. Here the CDR3 DNA reads TGTGCCAGCAGGGGGACGAGTCAAGAGACCCAGTACTTC. This gives the protein CASRGTSQETQYF.

A note on this clonotype: A read error is possible here, since a much larger clone lies one base away. The chain couples TRBV5-1 to TRBJ2-7, with D tentatively TRBD2 (6 bases). The CDR3 has 13 residues. Germline V CDR1 and CDR2: SGHRS, YFSETQ. CDR3 residues: CASSLGQDYELYF. CDR3 in DNA: TGCGCCAGCAGCTTGGGCCAGGACTACGAGCTGTACTTC.